This T cell receptor (beta chain) is from a study of blood T cell repertoires in COVID-19. Turning to the study itself: Italy, Spain and the United States were the sources of the convalescent and acute COVID-19 samples. The analysed material was cDNA or gDNA that came from T cells, B-cell-depleted T cells, or PBMCs.

There are 11 residues in the CDR3. V lost 5 bases to trimming and J lost 11 bases; unmatched junction nucleotides: 3. The germline V gene encodes CDR1 ENHRY and CDR2 SYGVKD. Authors' data handling: Nucleated cell number was recorded as an estimate derived from reference gene primer amplification. Clones were read by immunoSEQ multiplex PCR, and TCRdb kept only the in-frame ones, dropping some. Clonal size and the V and J genes are those of that table, whereas D and trimming came from the DNA. This repertoire shows about 63,000 clones, approximately 88% found once; its top ten account for approximately 4.7%.

The sequence was collected from a human donor in a cohort sampled during active COVID-19. The chain couples TRBV10-3 to TRBJ1-1, with 9 bases aligning to TRBD1. Sequenced input: peripheral blood. The CDR3 nucleotides read TGTGCCATCAGTCCCGGGACAGGGGCTTTCTTT. Translating gives CAISPGTGAFF.